This T cell receptor (beta chain) was recovered during a study of blood T cell repertoires in COVID-19 (dated by TCRdb to 2020 to 2021). Looking at the study overall: Samples covering the acute and convalescent phases of COVID-19 were provided by collaborators in the United States, Italy and Spain. The material from the prospective study consisted of cDNA or gDNA derived from T cells, B-cell-depleted T cells, or PBMCs. Deeply sampled blood TCRbeta repertoires from subjects exposed to, actively infected with, or recovered from COVID-19 were included in the dataset. The repertoires were released in a freely available public database meant as a resource for research on the immune response to SARS-CoV-2. The samples were drawn from the first 160 participants of the ongoing ImmuneRACE study and from over a thousand subjects provided by 6 global collaborators. A de-identified subject ID, COVID-19 status, age in years and sex were almost always included in the sample metadata. Where available, HLA class I and class II types were taken from metadata supplied by the sample provider and were not determined by assay-based typing. The study at large found these results: The amount of clinical and demographic metadata varied by source and participant and was provided uncurated.

TCRbeta CDR3 regions were amplified from genomic DNA using the immunoSEQ Assay, a bias-controlled multiplex PCR. As for how the authors treated the data: Nucleated cell counts per sample were estimated from amplification of reference gene primers within the assay. To quantify the absolute abundance of each unique TCRbeta CDR3 rearrangement, sequence reads were collapsed and filtered. For each sample, productive Simpson clonality was calculated as the square root of Simpson's diversity index over productive rearrangements. As stored in TCRdb, this immuneACCESS dataset retains in-frame rearrangements with V and J assigned. A fraction of the clones does not appear; measured against another copy, unresolved V genes explain less than half of the discrepancy, and the remainder lacks a known reason. The DNA was the basis for D and trimming; V, J and clone size are from that table. The sample yields about 89,000 clones; about 87% were counted once. The ten largest clonotypes hold 0.47% of the sample.

As concerns this clone: Its target antigen remains unknown. Nothing much larger sits one base from this clone, and base qualities are not available.

From the cysteine through the phenylalanine, the CDR3 covers 14 amino acids. The CDR3 DNA has 42 bases and is translated from base 1. A distance of 13 bases separates the germline ends of V and J, which lose 7 bases and 0 bases respectively. The germline V gene supplies CDR1 MNHEY and CDR2 SVGAGI. Collaborating institutions collected whole blood in K2EDTA tubes following their own protocols. Collaborator samples were shipped for TCRbeta analysis as frozen whole blood, isolated PBMCs, or DNA extracted from either sample type. Material for sequencing was peripheral blood. The sequence derives from a man in his 60s with acute or convalescent COVID-19. The chain couples TRBV6-5 to TRBJ2-7; the best D guess is TRBD1, with 6 bases matching. The DNA sequence follows: TGTGCCAGCAAGACGACAGGAAGCTCCTACGAGCAGTACTTC. It specifies CASKTTGSSYEQYF.